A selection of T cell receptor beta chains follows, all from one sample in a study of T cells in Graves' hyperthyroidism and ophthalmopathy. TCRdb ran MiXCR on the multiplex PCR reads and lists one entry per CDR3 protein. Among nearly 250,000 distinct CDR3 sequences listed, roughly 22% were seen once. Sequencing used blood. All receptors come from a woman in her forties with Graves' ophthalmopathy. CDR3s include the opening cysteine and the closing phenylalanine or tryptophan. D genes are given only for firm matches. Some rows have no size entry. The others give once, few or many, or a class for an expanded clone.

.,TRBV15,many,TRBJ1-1,TGTGCCACCAGCAGCCCCAGGGGACCGATCTACACTGAAGCTTTCTTT,CATSSPRGPIYTEAFF
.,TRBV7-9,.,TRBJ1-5,TGTGCCAGCAGTAGTAGCGCCCTAGGGGCCCAGCATTTT,CASSSSALGAQHF
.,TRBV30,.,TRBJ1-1,TGTGCCTGGAGTAAGTACACTGAAGCTTTCTTT,CAWSKYTEAFF
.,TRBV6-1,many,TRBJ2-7,TGTGCCAGCAGCCTGGGACTGCAGTACGAGCAGTACTTC,CASSLGLQYEQYF
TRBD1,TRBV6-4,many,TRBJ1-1,TGTGCCACCGCTACGGGACAGGCCCTTCTGAACACTGAAGCTTTCTTT,CATATGQALLNTEAFF
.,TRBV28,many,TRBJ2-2,TGTGCCAGCAGCCCCGACTCGACCGGGGAGCTGTTTTTT,CASSPDSTGELFF
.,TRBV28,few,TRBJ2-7,TGTGCCAGCAGCCAACAACTGACAGGATACGAGCAGTACTTC,CASSQQLTGYEQYF
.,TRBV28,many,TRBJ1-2,TGTGCCAGCAGTTTACGTAACTATGGCTACACCTTC,CASSLRNYGYTF
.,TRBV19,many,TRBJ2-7,TGTGCCACACGAGGCGGGTTATTACCTACCTACGAGCAGTACTTC,CATRGGLLPTYEQYF
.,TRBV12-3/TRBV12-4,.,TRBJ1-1,TGTGCCAGCAAACTTTCGGGGCGGACTGAAGCTTTCTTT,CASKLSGRTEAFF
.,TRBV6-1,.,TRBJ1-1,TGTGCCAGCAGGAATCCCGGGATGATTTCGGGCACTGAAGCTTTCTTT,CASRNPGMISGTEAFF
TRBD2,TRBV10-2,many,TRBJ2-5,TGCGCCAGCAGCAGGGGACGTCTAGCGGGAAACCAAGAGACCCAGTACTTC,CASSRGRLAGNQETQYF
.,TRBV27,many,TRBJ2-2,TGTGCCAGCAGTTCACTCCCTGGACTGAACACCGGGGAGCTGTTTTTT,CASSSLPGLNTGELFF
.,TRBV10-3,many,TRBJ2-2,TGTGCCATCAGGGAGGACAGGAACACCGGGGAGCTGTTTTTT,CAIREDRNTGELFF
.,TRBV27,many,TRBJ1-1,TGTGCCAGCAGTGGCCTGACAGAAGTGAGCACTGAAGCTTTCTTT,CASSGLTEVSTEAFF
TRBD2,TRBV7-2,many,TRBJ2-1,TGTGCCAGCAGCTTAGGGGCGGGGGGCTCCTACAATGAGCAGTTCTTC,CASSLGAGGSYNEQFF
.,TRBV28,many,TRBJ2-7,TGTGCCAGCAGTAACACAGGGTATCTAAAGTCCTACGAGCAGTACTTC,CASSNTGYLKSYEQYF
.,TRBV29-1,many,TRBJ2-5,TGCAGCGTTGAGGACGATCAACCCGAGACCCAGTACTTC,CSVEDDQPETQYF
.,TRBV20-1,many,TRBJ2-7,TGCAGTGCTAGAGACCCCGCTAAGGTCTACGAGCAGTACTTC,CSARDPAKVYEQYF
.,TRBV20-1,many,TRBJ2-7,TGCAGTGCTAGAGATCCCGGTAACGCCTACCAGCAGTACTTC,CSARDPGNAYQQYF
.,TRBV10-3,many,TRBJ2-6,TGTGCCATCAGTGAGGCGCACAGCTCTGGGGCCAACGTCCTGACTTTC,CAISEAHSSGANVLTF
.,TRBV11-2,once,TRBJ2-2,TGTGCCAGCAGCTTAGATTATGGCAGAAAACCTATTACCCGCGATGACACCGGGGAGCTGTTTTTT,CASSLDYGRKPITRDDTGELFF
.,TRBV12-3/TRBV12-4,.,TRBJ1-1,TGTGCCAGCAGTGTCCACCCGGGAGCGGGGACTGAAGCTTTCTTT,CASSVHPGAGTEAFF
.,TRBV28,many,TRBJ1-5,TGTGCCAGCACGGGGCAGAACAATCAGCCCCAGCATTTT,CASTGQNNQPQHF
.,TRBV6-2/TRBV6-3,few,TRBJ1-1,TGTGCCAGCGGCGAGACATTAAATTTCGCTTTCTTT,CASGETLNFAFF
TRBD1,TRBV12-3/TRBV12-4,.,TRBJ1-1,TGTGCCAGCAGTCTTCACAGGGGAACTGAAGCTTTCTTT,CASSLHRGTEAFF
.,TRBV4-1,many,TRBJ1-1,TGCGCCAGCAGCCAAGAGTTACCCTCAGGGGACACTGAAGCTTTCTTT,CASSQELPSGDTEAFF
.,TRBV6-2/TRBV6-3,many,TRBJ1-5,TGTGCCAGCAGTTCCGGGGCGAATCAGCCCCAGCATTTT,CASSSGANQPQHF
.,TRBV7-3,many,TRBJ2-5,TGTGCCAGCAGCCGAAATGCGGGTGGGGAGACCCAGTACTTC,CASSRNAGGETQYF
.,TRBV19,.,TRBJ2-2,TGTGCCAGTAGCCAGGGAGGCCGAGACGGGGAGCTGTTTTTT,CASSQGGRDGELFF
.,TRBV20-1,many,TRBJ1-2,TGCAGTGCTGTCCGGGGAGGGGGAGACTATGGCTACACCTTC,CSAVRGGGDYGYTF
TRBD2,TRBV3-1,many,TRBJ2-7,TGTGCCAGCAGCCAAGTCACTAGCGGACTAACCTACGAGCAGTACTTC,CASSQVTSGLTYEQYF
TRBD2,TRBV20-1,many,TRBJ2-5,TGCAGTGCTAGCGTAGCGGGAGGAGGCCAAGAGACCCAGTACTTC,CSASVAGGGQETQYF
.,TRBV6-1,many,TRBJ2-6,TGTGCCAGCAGTGCCAGGGGCATCTCTTCTGGGGCCAACGTCCTGACTTTC,CASSARGISSGANVLTF
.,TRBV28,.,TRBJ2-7,TGTGCCAGCCAGGGCAGTACCTACGAGCAGTACTTC,CASQGSTYEQYF
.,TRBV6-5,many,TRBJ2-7,TGTGCCAGCAGTCCCGGGGCAGGGGCCTACGAGCAGTACTTC,CASSPGAGAYEQYF
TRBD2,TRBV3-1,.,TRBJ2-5,TGTGCCAGCAACCGGGGGGGAGAGACCCAGTACTTC,CASNRGGETQYF
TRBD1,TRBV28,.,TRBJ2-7,TGTGCCAGCAGTTCTTTCCTCCGGGACAGATCCTACGAGCAGTACTTC,CASSSFLRDRSYEQYF
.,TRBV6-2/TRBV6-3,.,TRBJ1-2,TGTGCCAGCAGTTACCGGACCGGCGGCTACACCTTC,CASSYRTGGYTF
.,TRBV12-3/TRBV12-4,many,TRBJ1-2,TGTGCCAGCGAGGGGACTAACTATGGCTACACCTTC,CASEGTNYGYTF
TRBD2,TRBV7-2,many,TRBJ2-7,TGTGCCAGCAGCAGAAGCGGGAGGGCCGGGGAGCAGTACTTC,CASSRSGRAGEQYF
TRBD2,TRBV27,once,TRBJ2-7,TGTGCCAGCAGTGAAGTTAGCGGGGCCCACGAGCAGTACTTC,CASSEVSGAHEQYF
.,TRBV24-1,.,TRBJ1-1,TGTGCCAGCAGTTGGGACGGAGTGAACACTGAAGCTTTCTTT,CASSWDGVNTEAFF
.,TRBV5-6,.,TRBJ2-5,TGTGCCAGCAGCTTGAGGCCGCTCGAAGAGACCCAGTACTTC,CASSLRPLEETQYF
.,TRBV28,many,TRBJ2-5,TGTGCCAGCAGTCCTTCAGACTTCAGGGGGACCCAGTACTTC,CASSPSDFRGTQYF
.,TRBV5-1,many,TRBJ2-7,TGCGCCAGCAGCTCGGCGGACGGGGCCTACGAGCAGTACTTC,CASSSADGAYEQYF
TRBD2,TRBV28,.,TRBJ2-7,TGTGCCAGCAGGGGCACCGCTAGCGGGCCTAGCTCCTACGAGCAGTACTTC,CASRGTASGPSSYEQYF